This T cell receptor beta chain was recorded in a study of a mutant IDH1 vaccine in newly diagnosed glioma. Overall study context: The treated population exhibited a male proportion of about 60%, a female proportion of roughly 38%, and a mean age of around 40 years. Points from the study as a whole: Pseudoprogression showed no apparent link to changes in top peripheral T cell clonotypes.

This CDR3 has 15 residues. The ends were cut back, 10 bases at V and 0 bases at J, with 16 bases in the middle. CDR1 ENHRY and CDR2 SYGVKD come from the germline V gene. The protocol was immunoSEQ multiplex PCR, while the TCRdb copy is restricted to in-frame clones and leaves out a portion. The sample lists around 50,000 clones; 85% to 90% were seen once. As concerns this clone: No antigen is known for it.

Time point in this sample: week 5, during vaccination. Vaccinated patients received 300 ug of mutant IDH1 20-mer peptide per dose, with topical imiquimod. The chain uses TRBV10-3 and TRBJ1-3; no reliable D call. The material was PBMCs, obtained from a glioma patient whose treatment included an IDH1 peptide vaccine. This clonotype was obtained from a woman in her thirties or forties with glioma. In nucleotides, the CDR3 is TGTGCCACGAGATTTACAACGAGCTCTGGAAACACCATATATTTT. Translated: CATRFTTSSGNTIYF.